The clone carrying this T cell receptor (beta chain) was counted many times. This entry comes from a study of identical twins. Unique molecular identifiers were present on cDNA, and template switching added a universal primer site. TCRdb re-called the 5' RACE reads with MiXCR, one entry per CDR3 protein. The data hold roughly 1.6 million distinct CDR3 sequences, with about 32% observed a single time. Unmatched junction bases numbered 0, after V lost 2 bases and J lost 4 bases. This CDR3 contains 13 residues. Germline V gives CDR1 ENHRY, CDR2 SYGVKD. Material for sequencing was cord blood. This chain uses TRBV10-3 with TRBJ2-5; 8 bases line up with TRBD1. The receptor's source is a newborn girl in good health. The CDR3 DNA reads TGTGCCATCAGTGAGACAGGGGGAGAGACCCAGTACTTC. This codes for CAISETGGETQYF.